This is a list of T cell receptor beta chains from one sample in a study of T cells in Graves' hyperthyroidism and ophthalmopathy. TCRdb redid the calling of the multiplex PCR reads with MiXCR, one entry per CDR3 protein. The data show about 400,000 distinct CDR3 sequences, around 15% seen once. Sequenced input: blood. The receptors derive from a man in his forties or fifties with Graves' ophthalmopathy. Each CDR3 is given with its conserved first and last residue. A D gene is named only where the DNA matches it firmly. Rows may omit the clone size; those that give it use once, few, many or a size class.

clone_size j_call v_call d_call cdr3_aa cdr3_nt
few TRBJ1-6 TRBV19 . CASSEGSNSPLHF TGTGCCAGTAGTGAAGGAAGTAATTCACCCCTCCACTTT
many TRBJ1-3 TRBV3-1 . CASSEVQGSGNTIYF TGTGCCAGCAGCGAAGTACAGGGCTCTGGAAACACCATATATTTT
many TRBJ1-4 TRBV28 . CASRANNEKLFF TGTGCCAGCAGGGCCAATAATGAAAAACTGTTTTTT
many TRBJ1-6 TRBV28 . CASSLVAATNNSPLHF TGTGCCAGCAGTTTGGTGGCAGCAACTAATAATTCACCCCTCCACTTT
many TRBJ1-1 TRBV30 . CALEDGGGVTEAFF TGTGCGTTGGAAGATGGAGGGGGTGTCACTGAAGCTTTCTTT
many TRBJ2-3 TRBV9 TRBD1 CASSREGQGAIDTQYF TGTGCCAGCAGCCGAGAAGGCCAGGGGGCGATAGATACGCAGTATTTT
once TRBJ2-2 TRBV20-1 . CSAKVAREPGELFF TGCAGTGCTAAAGTCGCCCGGGAGCCCGGGGAGCTGTTTTTT
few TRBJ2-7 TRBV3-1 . CASSQGVGSSYEQYF TGTGCCAGCAGCCAAGGAGTGGGGAGCTCCTACGAGCAGTACTTC
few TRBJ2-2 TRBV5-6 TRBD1 CASSRGQRNTGELFF TGTGCCAGCAGCCGGGGACAGAGAAACACCGGGGAGCTGTTTTTT
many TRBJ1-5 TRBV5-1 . CASSLAAGAEPQHF TGCGCCAGCAGCTTGGCCGCGGGGGCAGAGCCCCAGCATTTT
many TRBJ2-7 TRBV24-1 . CATSGPPLYEQYF TGTGCCACCAGCGGTCCCCCCCTCTACGAGCAGTACTTC
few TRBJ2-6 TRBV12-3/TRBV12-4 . CASSQTESGANVLTF TGTGCCAGCAGTCAAACGGAATCTGGGGCCAACGTCCTGACTTTC
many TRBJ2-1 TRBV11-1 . CASSPDPGVEREQFF TGTGCCAGCAGCCCAGACCCGGGAGTTGAGCGTGAGCAGTTCTTC
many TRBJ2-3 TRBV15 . CATSRASGSTDTQYF TGTGCCACCAGCAGAGCAAGCGGGAGCACAGATACGCAGTATTTT
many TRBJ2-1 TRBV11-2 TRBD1 CASSLGQGIYNEQFF TGTGCCAGCAGCTTAGGACAGGGGATCTACAATGAGCAGTTCTTC
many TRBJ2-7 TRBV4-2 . CASSQDLIFGQRTYEQYF TGTGCCAGCAGCCAAGATCTTATCTTCGGCCAGCGTACCTACGAGCAGTACTTC
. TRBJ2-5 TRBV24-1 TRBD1 CATSEVQGTAQYF TGTGCCACCAGTGAGGTACAGGGGACGGCCCAGTACTTC
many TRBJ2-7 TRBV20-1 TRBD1 CSATTGATEQYF TGCAGTGCTACGACAGGGGCTACGGAGCAGTACTTC
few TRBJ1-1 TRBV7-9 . CASSFLGGRDTEAFF TGTGCCAGCAGCTTCCTTGGTGGGAGAGACACTGAAGCTTTCTTT
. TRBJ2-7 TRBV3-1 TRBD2 CASSGTSGNNEQYF TGTGCCAGCAGCGGGACTAGCGGGAACAACGAGCAGTACTTC
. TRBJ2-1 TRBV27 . CASSPSLRNEQFF TGTGCCAGCAGCCCCTCCCTGCGCAATGAGCAGTTCTTC
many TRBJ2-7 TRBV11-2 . CASSLALAEDPPLSEQYF TGTGCCAGCAGCTTAGCCCTCGCCGAAGATCCCCCCCTAAGCGAGCAGTACTTC
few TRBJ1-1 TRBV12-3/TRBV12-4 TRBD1 CASRPGQRPNTEAFF TGTGCCAGCAGGCCGGGACAGAGACCGAACACTGAAGCTTTCTTT
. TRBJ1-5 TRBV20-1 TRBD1 CSASAGQRHNQPQHF TGCAGTGCTAGTGCGGGACAGAGGCACAATCAGCCCCAGCATTTT
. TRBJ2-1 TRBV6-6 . CASSYSVRTNEQFF TGTGCCAGCAGTTACTCGGTACGGACGAATGAGCAGTTCTTC
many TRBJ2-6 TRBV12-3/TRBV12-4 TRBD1 CASSSAGQGARGANVLTF TGTGCCAGCAGTTCGGCCGGACAGGGGGCGAGGGGGGCCAACGTCCTGACTTTC
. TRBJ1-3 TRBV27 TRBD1 CASSNGPTGLGFGNTIYF TGTGCCAGCAGTAACGGGCCGACAGGGCTGGGCTTTGGAAACACCATATATTTT
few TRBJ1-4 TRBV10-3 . CAISDRRGGNEKLFF TGTGCCATCAGTGATCGACGGGGTGGTAATGAAAAACTGTTTTTT
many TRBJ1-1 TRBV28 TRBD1 CASSLPGTGASVAFF TGTGCCAGCAGTTTACCCGGGACAGGGGCTTCGGTAGCTTTCTTT
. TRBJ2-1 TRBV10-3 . CATRSGGGGNEQFF TGTGCCACCCGCTCGGGAGGAGGGGGCAATGAGCAGTTCTTC
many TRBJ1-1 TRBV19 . CASSPSVTEAFF TGTGCCAGTAGTCCTAGTGTCACTGAAGCTTTCTTT
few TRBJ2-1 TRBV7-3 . CASSRALANEQFF TGTGCCAGCAGCCGCGCCCTAGCCAATGAGCAGTTCTTC
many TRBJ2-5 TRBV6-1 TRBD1 CASSGDPGQGLATQYF TGTGCCAGCAGTGGGGATCCGGGACAGGGTCTTGCGACCCAGTACTTC
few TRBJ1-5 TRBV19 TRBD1 CASSTFTGGSGQPQHF TGTGCCAGTAGTACCTTCACAGGGGGCAGCGGTCAGCCCCAGCATTTT